Included here is one TCR beta chain sequence, with context. Using immunoSEQ multiplex PCR, the repertoire was profiled, and TCRdb retains in-frame clones only, with some absent. In the table there are a few hundred thousand clones, about 85% of which are singletons. The Seattle patients joined while their infection was active and were tracked longitudinally afterward. These data are taken from a study of blood T cell repertoires in COVID-19. Per germline, CDR1 SGHTA and CDR2 FQGNSA. The CDR3 sequence is 15 residues long. With 5 bases removed from V and 7 bases from J, the gap between germline ends came to 20 bases.

This sequence originates from a human donor with COVID-19, enrolled during active disease. The donor label of this sample is uncertain. The chain uses TRBV7-2 and TRBJ1-1, with D possibly being TRBD1 (6 bases). Sequencing used peripheral blood. CDR3 in DNA: TGTGCCAGCAGCAGCGTTATAGGGGGTCCCGTTGAAGCTTTCTTT. Translated, it gives CASSSVIGGPVEAFF. The whole variable domain, remainder taken from reference TRBV7-2 and TRBJ1-1, is GAGVSQSPSNKVTEKGKDVELRCDPISGHTALYWYRQSLGQGLEFLIYFQGNSAPDKSGLPSDRFSAERTGGSVSTLTIQRTQQEDSAVYLCASSSVIGGPVEAFFGQGTRLTVV.